This T cell receptor (beta chain) emerged from a study of cytomegalovirus exposure and HLA in healthy donors. Study-wide results and limits: Cytomegalovirus status was reportedly diagnosed by the classifier with high sensitivity and specificity. There were about 160 TCR beta chains listed as cytomegalovirus-associated. A few of the chains that were CMV-associated were confirmed in vitro to be specific for CMV antigens.

Generated by immunoSEQ multiplex PCR, the TCRdb table keeps only in-frame clones and is missing some. Of 85,000 to 130,000 clones listed, approximately 90% are singletons. There are 12 residues in the CDR3. V was clipped by 4 bases and J by 0 bases, with 3 bases between them. Germline-derived CDR1 and CDR2 are MNHEY and SMNVEV (reference sequence). A word on this clone: The antigen is unknown.

Sequencing used PBMCs. This clonotype was obtained from a woman aged 18-29 years in good health and CMV-seropositive. The rearrangement uses TRBV27 and TRBJ1-1; D gene uncertain. Written as DNA, the CDR3 is TGTGCCAGCAGTTCCGTGAACACTGAAGCTTTCTTT. Protein product: CASSSVNTEAFF.